This T cell receptor beta chain was sequenced for a study of blood T cell repertoires in COVID-19. Study context: Samples of COVID-19 (acute and convalescent) were obtained from the United States, Italy and Spain. PBMCs, B-cell-depleted T cells, or T cells provided the cDNA or gDNA that made up the material.

V was pared by 8 bases and J by 0 bases, with 16 bases between. The CDR3 has 16 residues. CDR1 is SGHAT and CDR2 is FQNNGV in the germline V gene. Original handling: Amplification of reference gene primers was used by the study to estimate nucleated cell counts. Profiling relied on immunoSEQ multiplex PCR, and the TCRdb table lists in-frame clones only, not all of them. V and J calls and clone size are given by that table; D and trimming were obtained from the DNA. The sample lists approximately 60,000 clones, about 80% occurring once. The sequence was obtained from a woman between 55 and 75 years old with acute or convalescent COVID-19. Sequencing input: peripheral blood. The J gene is TRBJ2-2, the V gene TRBV11-2, with D possibly being TRBD1 (5 bases). The CDR3, as DNA: TGTGCCAGCGGCAGACAGAACCCGACGAACACCGGGGAGCTGTTTTTT. This sequence encodes CASGRQNPTNTGELFF.